These 32 T cell receptor beta chains share one sample of origin, sequenced in a study of blood T cell repertoires in COVID-19 (TCRdb year 2020). The library was generated by the immunoSEQ multiplex PCR assay. TCRdb mirrors the immuneACCESS table, restricted to in-frame sequences. Some clones are absent from its copies; in checked studies, under half trace to an unresolved V gene, and the reason for the others is unknown. The sample table lists 85,000 to 90,000 clones, approximately 86% of them with a count of one. The top ten clones comprise 1.2% of the sample. The sequenced material came from peripheral blood. The receptors originated from a man older than 75 with active or convalescent COVID-19.

The sample holds one count of this clone. This chain links TRBV5-1 with TRBJ2-7; 9 nucleotides line up with TRBD1. This CDR3 region has 14 residues. Germline V lookup: CDR1 SGHRS, CDR2 YFSETQ. V shed 2 bases and J 6 bases; nucleotides not matched to a gene: 6. Here the CDR3 DNA reads TGCGCCAGCAGCTTCACCGGGACAGGGACCGAGCAGTACTTC. This gives the protein CASSFTGTGTEQYF.

This chain connects TRBV28 to TRBJ1-5, with D maybe TRBD1 (6 bases). Germline loops: CDR1 MDHEN, CDR2 SYDVKM. The CDR3 sequence is 16 residues long. Deletions cut 5 bases from V and 4 bases from J, with 18 bases between. The chain's CDR3 is CASSPSGEGGNQPQHF. The CDR3 coding sequence is TGTGCCAGCAGTCCGTCAGGTGAAGGGGGAAATCAGCCCCAGCATTTT.

The chain joins TRBV6-1 to TRBJ2-1; 9 bases are shared with TRBD2. With V trimmed by 1 base and J by 4 bases, 2 bases remained unmatched. CDR1 MNHNS and CDR2 SASEGT come from the germline V gene. The CDR3 runs 15 residues. The CDR3, as DNA: TGTGCCAGCAGTGAAGGGCTAGCGGGATACAATGAGCAGTTCTTC. Encoded protein: CASSEGLAGYNEQFF.

The chain has TRBV5-4 and TRBJ2-3, with TRBD1 matching 8 bases. Trimming at V came to 0 bases and at J to 5 bases, leaving 5 bases not matched to a gene. The CDR3 extends over 15 amino acids. Germline lookup yields CDR1 SGHNT and CDR2 YYREEE (reference sequence). The CDR3 region has the DNA TGTGCCAGCAGCTTGGCCCAGGGGGCAGGAGATACGCAGTATTTT. Translation gives CASSLAQGAGDTQYF.

The chain carries TRBV5-1 and TRBJ1-5, with 9 nucleotides matching TRBD1. Germline CDR1 is SGHRS and CDR2 is YFSETQ. V trimming: 0 bases; J trimming: 6 bases; junction bases outside the gene matches: 7. The CDR3 consists of 16 residues. The CDR3 coding sequence is TGCGCCAGCAGCTTGGAACCGACAGGGGGAGGTCAGCCCCAGCATTTT. This encodes CASSLEPTGGGQPQHF.

V is TRBV5-5 and J is TRBJ2-5; TRBD1 aligns across 9 bases. Per the germline V gene, CDR1 is SGHKS and CDR2 is YYEKEE (reference sequence). J gave up 5 bases and V 1 base, and 6 bases lay outside the gene matches. This CDR3 comprises 15 residues. The CDR3 coding sequence is TGTGCCAGCAGCTTGTATACAGGGGGCCGGGAGACCCAGTACTTC. Translating it yields CASSLYTGGRETQYF.

This clone was detected once. The V and J genes are TRBV28 and TRBJ1-1; 7 bases map to TRBD1. Per the germline V gene, CDR1 is MDHEN and CDR2 is SYDVKM. The CDR3 is 12 amino acids. Germline trimming cut 6 bases from V and 10 bases from J; bases unmatched to any gene: 8. The CDR3 bases are TGTGCCAGCAGCCGGACAGGTAATGGAGCTTTCTTT. Amino acids: CASSRTGNGAFF.

The chain has TRBV29-1 and TRBJ1-5, with 8 bases identical to TRBD1. Germline CDR1 reads SQVTM; CDR2 reads ANQGSEA. V lost 6 bases to trimming and J lost 4 bases; unmatched junction nucleotides: 11. The CDR3 has 15 amino acids. CDR3 residues: CSVATGQGGNQPQHF. The CDR3 DNA sequence: TGCAGCGTCGCTACAGGACAGGGTGGAAATCAGCCCCAGCATTTT.

The rearrangement joins TRBV5-5 to TRBJ2-7; maybe TRBD1 (6 bases). The CDR3 runs to 16 residues. V lost 0 bases and J 2 bases, leaving 15 bases between the germline ends. CDR1 is SGHKS, CDR2 YYEKEE, per germline (reference sequence). CDR3 in amino acids: CASSLEFSGHPYEQYF. In nucleotides, the CDR3 is TGTGCCAGCAGCTTGGAATTTTCGGGACACCCCTACGAGCAGTACTTC. Based on the CDR3 plus reference TRBV5-5 and TRBJ2-7, the full variable domain is DAGVTQSPTHLIKTRGQQVTLRCSPISGHKSVSWYQQVLGQGPQFIFQYYEKEERGRGNFPDRFSARQFPNYSSELNVNALLLGDSALYLCASSLEFSGHPYEQYFGPGTRLTVT.

This clone has a handful of counts. The genes are TRBV3-1 (or the pseudogene TRBV3-2) and TRBJ2-3; D might be TRBD2 (5 bases). V shed 3 bases and J shed 0 bases, with 13 bases lying between them. CDR3 length: 16 amino acids. CDR1 and CDR2 from the germline V gene are LGHDT and YNNKEL (reference sequence). This CDR3 is CASSHGLSGSTDTQYF. Written as DNA, the CDR3 is TGTGCCAGCAGCCATGGACTTTCAGGTAGCACAGATACGCAGTATTTT.

The CDR3 DNA reads TGCGCCAGCAGCCAAGCAGCGGCTCCGACCTACGAGCAGTACTTC. Translation: CASSQAAAPTYEQYF. The gene calls are TRBV4-1 and TRBJ2-7; TRBD2 might be the D (5 bases). Germline V gene sequence: CDR1 MGHRA, CDR2 YSYEKL. The CDR3 length is 15 residues. Trimming cost V 1 base and J 2 bases, with 12 bases left between them.

Comment on this clone: One end of the junction is discordant with germline, which a read error may explain. This chain links TRBV23-1 with TRBJ1-2; maybe TRBD1 (6 bases). TRBV23-1 is reported as an ORF; its role is uncertain. The CDR3 consists of 10 residues. CDR3 sequence (DNA): TGCGCCAGCAGTCCTCCCGACAGGAACTTC. This translates into CASSPPDRNF.

The J gene is TRBJ2-1, the V gene TRBV7-2, with D possibly being TRBD2 (5 bases). Germline V gives CDR1 SGHTA, CDR2 FQGNSA. V was trimmed by 5 bases and J by 9 bases, leaving 17 bases between them. CDR3 size: 14 residues. CDR3 region: CASSKRLGLGEQFF. The CDR3, as DNA: TGTGCCAGCAGCAAACGATTAGGACTCGGTGAGCAGTTCTTC. Full variable domain (rest looked up from reference TRBV7-2 and TRBJ2-1): GAGVSQSPSNKVTEKGKDVELRCDPISGHTALYWYRQSLGQGLEFLIYFQGNSAPDKSGLPSDRFSAERTGGSVSTLTIQRTQQEDSAVYLCASSKRLGLGEQFFGPGTRLTVL.

The V call is TRBV7-6, the J call TRBJ2-1, with TRBD2 identical over 13 bases. Germline CDR1 is SGHVS and CDR2 is FNYEAQ. CDR3 length: 16 residues. Trimming removed 5 bases from V and 1 base from J; junction bases left unmatched: 2. The CDR3 here is CASSRGLAGSYNEQFF. The CDR3 DNA sequence: TGTGCCAGCAGCAGGGGACTAGCGGGATCCTACAATGAGCAGTTCTTC.

The chain combines TRBV12-3 or TRBV12-4 with TRBJ1-2, with D hard to call. V lost 5 bases, J lost 2 bases, and 9 bases lay in between. This CDR3 region has 13 residues. The CDR3 is CASSNSVNYGYTF. CDR3 coding DNA: TGTGCCAGCAGTAATTCCGTGAACTATGGCTACACCTTC.

V is TRBV4-2 and J is TRBJ2-5, with TRBD2 matching 9 bases. The CDR3 consists of 15 residues. The ends lost 0 bases at V and 5 bases at J; junction bases unmatched: 4. CDR1 is LGHNA, CDR2 YNFKEQ, per germline. DNA of the CDR3: TGTGCCAGCAGCCAAGAAGGCGGGAGGGTTGAGACCCAGTACTTC. It specifies CASSQEGGRVETQYF.

This chain uses TRBV18 with TRBJ1-1, with D possibly matching TRBD1 (5 bases). This CDR3 is built from 13 residues. Germline V gives CDR1 KGHSH, CDR2 LQKENI. With 4 bases removed from V and 1 base from J, the gap between germline ends came to 7 bases. Written as DNA, the CDR3 is TGTGCCAGCTCACAAGGACAGAACACTGAAGCTTTCTTT. As protein: CASSQGQNTEAFF.

The chain recombines TRBV28 with TRBJ1-2, with TRBD1 as a possible D gene (5 bases). Per germline, CDR1 MDHEN and CDR2 SYDVKM. V lost 6 bases, J lost 1 base, and 9 bases lay in between. The CDR3 contains 13 residues. The CDR3: CASSTTVNYGYTF. CDR3 nucleotides: TGTGCCAGCAGCACGACAGTTAACTATGGCTACACCTTC.

The chain employs TRBV6-6 and TRBJ1-2; tentative D call: TRBD1 (6 bases). V was trimmed by 7 bases and J by 8 bases, leaving 14 bases between them. There are 12 residues in the CDR3. Germline CDR1 and CDR2: MNHNY and SVGAGI (reference sequence). CDR3 amino acids: CASNAPGDGYTF. The CDR3 nucleotides are TGTGCCAGCAACGCCCCAGGGGACGGCTACACCTTC.

A remark on this clone: The junction departs from the called germline gene at one end, perhaps through a read error. The gene calls are TRBV5-1 and TRBJ2-1, with D tentatively TRBD2 (5 bases). The CDR3 runs to 14 residues. Germline-derived CDR1 and CDR2 are SGHRS and YFSETQ. The CDR3 sequence: CASSLASSDNEQFF. CDR3 nucleotide sequence: TGCGCCAGCAGCTTGGCTAGCTCCGACAATGAGCAGTTCTTC. Drawing the rest from reference TRBV5-1 and TRBJ2-1, the complete variable domain is KAGVTQTPRYLIKTRGQQVTLSCSPISGHRSVSWYQQTPGQGLQFLFEYFSETQRNKGNFPGRFSGRQFSNSRSEMNVSTLELGDSALYLCASSLASSDNEQFFGPGTRLTVL.

V gene TRBV12-3 or TRBV12-4 combines with J gene TRBJ1-3; D unresolved. V was shortened by 6 bases and J by 8 bases, with 14 bases between the two germline ends. There are 13 residues in the CDR3. In DNA, the CDR3 is TGTGCCAGCAGGGGCTTTACCCAAGACACCATATATTTT. It codes for CASRGFTQDTIYF.

The gene calls are TRBV5-1 and TRBJ2-1; 9 nucleotides align to TRBD1. CDR1 is SGHRS and CDR2 is YFSETQ in the germline V gene. CDR3 length equals 16 residues. V dropped 0 bases and J dropped 4; count of bases not matched to a gene: 5. The CDR3 sequence is CASSLGPGQGYNEQFF. CDR3 DNA: TGCGCCAGCAGCTTGGGACCGGGACAGGGATACAATGAGCAGTTCTTC.

The chain employs TRBV9 and TRBJ1-2; 7 bases agree with TRBD1. The CDR3 spans 17 residues. V lost 0 bases and J lost 8; bases outside the gene matches: 16. The V gene's germline CDR1 is SGDLS and CDR2 YYNGEE. The CDR3 bases are TGTGCCAGCAGCGTAGGCACTGGACAGGCTACTATGGGGGGCTACACCTTC. Its protein product is CASSVGTGQATMGGYTF. Full variable domain (rest looked up from reference TRBV9 and TRBJ1-2): DSGVTQTPKHLITATGQRVTLRCSPRSGDLSVYWYQQSLDQGLQFLIQYYNGEERAKGNILERFSAQQFPDLHSELNLSSLELGDSALYFCASSVGTGQATMGGYTFGSGTRLTVV.

The chain combines TRBV11-2 with TRBJ1-6; D gene ambiguous. This CDR3 contains 14 residues. Germline CDR1 SGHAT, CDR2 FQNNGV. V lost 1 base, J lost 7 bases, and 8 bases lay in between. CDR3 amino acids: CASSLGVRNSPLHF. DNA of the CDR3: TGTGCCAGCAGCTTAGGTGTCCGGAATTCACCCCTCCACTTT.

This clone has a single count. The chain carries TRBV5-1 and TRBJ2-1; 8 positions match TRBD2. V lost 4 bases to trimming and J lost 4 bases; unmatched junction nucleotides: 10. Germline values: CDR1 SGHRS, CDR2 YFSETQ. This CDR3 spans 16 amino acids. The CDR3 DNA is TGCGCCAGCAGCCTCCTGGCTAGCGGGCAATACAATGAGCAGTTCTTC. Translation: CASSLLASGQYNEQFF.

On this clone itself: One end of the junction is discordant with germline, which a read error may explain. This chain uses TRBV27 with TRBJ2-7, with TRBD1 matching over 7 bases. CDR1 and CDR2 from the germline V gene are MNHEY and SMNVEV (reference sequence). The CDR3 sequence is 10 residues long. The chain's CDR3 is CAETNDRENF. As DNA, the CDR3 is TGTGCCGAAACAAATGACAGGGAGAACTTC.

This clone appeared a single time. The rearrangement links TRBV5-5 to TRBJ2-2; TRBD2 matches 7 bases. Losses at the gene ends were 1 base for V and 1 base for J; bases not matched to a gene: 1. Looked up from germline, CDR1 is SGHKS and CDR2 is YYEKEE (reference sequence). This CDR3 spans 15 amino acids. The CDR3 sequence: CASSLTGGNTGELFF. The CDR3 bases are TGTGCCAGCAGCTTGACGGGAGGGAACACCGGGGAGCTGTTTTTT.

This chain links TRBV19 with TRBJ2-2, with 8 bases aligning to TRBD2. This CDR3 is built from 14 residues. V shed 9 bases, J shed 2 bases, and the junction held 5 bases outside the gene matches. Germline V gene sequence: CDR1 LNHDA, CDR2 SQIVND (reference sequence). The CDR3: CASGRGANTGELFF. The CDR3 coding sequence is TGTGCCAGCGGGAGGGGGGCCAACACCGGGGAGCTGTTTTTT.

This rearrangement joins TRBV6-1 to TRBJ1-2; D not resolved. The CDR3 loop spans 14 amino acids. Germline-derived CDR1 and CDR2 are MNHNS and SASEGT. With 0 bases removed from V and 7 bases from J, the gap between germline ends came to 12 bases. CDR3 coding DNA: TGTGCCAGCAGTGAAGCGGTCAGAAAAATTGGCTACACCTTC. Its translation is CASSEAVRKIGYTF.

The V call is TRBV4-2, the J call TRBJ2-5; 11 positions match TRBD1. V lost 6 bases, J lost 1 base, and 4 bases stayed unmatched. The length of the CDR3 is 15 residues. CDR1 and CDR2 from the germline V gene are LGHNA and YNFKEQ. CDR3 DNA: TGTGCCAGCAGTCGGGACAGGGGGACCCAAGAGACCCAGTACTTC. This gives the protein CASSRDRGTQETQYF.

V usage is TRBV3-1 (or the pseudogene TRBV3-2) and J usage is TRBJ1-5; 7 bases map to TRBD1. The ends lost 0 bases at V and 7 bases at J; junction bases unmatched: 12. CDR3 length: 17 amino acids. Looked up from germline, CDR1 is LGHDT and CDR2 is YNNKEL (reference sequence). The chain's CDR3 is CASSQDSTGWGGQPQHF. CDR3 in DNA: TGTGCCAGCAGCCAAGATTCGACAGGGTGGGGCGGACAGCCCCAGCATTTT.

The chain carries TRBV29-1 and TRBJ1-2; no clear D. Germline CDR1 SQVTM, CDR2 ANQGSEA. CDR3 length equals 16 residues. Trimming took 1 base from V and 1 from J, leaving 16 bases between them. The CDR3 coding sequence is TGCAGCGTTGAAGTGCCAGGAGGGATAGGTAACTATGGCTACACCTTC. As protein: CSVEVPGGIGNYGYTF.